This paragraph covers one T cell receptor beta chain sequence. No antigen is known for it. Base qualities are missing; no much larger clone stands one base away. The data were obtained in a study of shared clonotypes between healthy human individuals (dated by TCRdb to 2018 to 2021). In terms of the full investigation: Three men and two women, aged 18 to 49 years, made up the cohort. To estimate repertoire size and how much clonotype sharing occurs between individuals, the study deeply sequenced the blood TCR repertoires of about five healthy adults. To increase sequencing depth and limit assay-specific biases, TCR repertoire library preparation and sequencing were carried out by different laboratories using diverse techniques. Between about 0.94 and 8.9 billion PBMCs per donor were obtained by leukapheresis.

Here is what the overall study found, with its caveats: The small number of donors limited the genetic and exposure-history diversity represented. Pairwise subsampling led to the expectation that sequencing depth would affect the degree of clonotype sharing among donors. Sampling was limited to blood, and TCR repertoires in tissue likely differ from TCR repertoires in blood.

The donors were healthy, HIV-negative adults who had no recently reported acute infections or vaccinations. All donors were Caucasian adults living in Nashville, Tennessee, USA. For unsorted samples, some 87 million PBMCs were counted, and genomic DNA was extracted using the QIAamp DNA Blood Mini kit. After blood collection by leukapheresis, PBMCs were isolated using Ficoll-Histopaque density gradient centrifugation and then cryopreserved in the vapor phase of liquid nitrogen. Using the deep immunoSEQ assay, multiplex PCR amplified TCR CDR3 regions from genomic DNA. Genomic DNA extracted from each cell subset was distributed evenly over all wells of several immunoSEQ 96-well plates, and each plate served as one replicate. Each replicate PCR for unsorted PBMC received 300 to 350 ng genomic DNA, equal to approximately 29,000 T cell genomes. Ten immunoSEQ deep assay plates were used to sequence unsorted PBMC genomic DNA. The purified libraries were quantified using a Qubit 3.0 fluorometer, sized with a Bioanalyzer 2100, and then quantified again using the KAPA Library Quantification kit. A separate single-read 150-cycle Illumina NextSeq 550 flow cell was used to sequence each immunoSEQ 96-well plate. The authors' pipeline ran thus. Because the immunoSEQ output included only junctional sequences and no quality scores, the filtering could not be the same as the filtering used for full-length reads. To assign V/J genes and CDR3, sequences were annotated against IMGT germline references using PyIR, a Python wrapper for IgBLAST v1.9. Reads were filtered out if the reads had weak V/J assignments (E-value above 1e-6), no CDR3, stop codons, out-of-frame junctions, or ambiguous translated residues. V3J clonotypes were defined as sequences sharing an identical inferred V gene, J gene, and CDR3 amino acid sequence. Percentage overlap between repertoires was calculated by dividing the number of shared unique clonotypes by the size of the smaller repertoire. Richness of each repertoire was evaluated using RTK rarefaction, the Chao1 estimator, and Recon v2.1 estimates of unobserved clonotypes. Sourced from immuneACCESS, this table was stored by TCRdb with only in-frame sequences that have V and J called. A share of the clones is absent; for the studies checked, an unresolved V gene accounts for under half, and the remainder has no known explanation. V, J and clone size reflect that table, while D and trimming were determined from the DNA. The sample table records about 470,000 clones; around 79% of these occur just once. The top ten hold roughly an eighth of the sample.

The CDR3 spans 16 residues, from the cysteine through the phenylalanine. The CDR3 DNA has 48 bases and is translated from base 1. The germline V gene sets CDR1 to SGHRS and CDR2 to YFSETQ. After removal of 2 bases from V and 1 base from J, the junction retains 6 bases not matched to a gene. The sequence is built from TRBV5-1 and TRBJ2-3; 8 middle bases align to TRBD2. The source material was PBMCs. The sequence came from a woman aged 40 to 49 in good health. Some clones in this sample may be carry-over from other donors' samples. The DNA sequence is TGCGCCAGCAGCTTCCCGAGCGGGAGCGGCACAGATACGCAGTATTTT. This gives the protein CASSFPSGSGTDTQYF.